This TCR beta chain was captured by sequencing in a study of chemoradiotherapy in HPV16-positive cancers. Turning to the study itself: Candidate HPV-specific T-cell clones and common TCR motifs came from functional assays in a couple of HPV16-positive patients. Study outcomes and limitations: Functional assays defining HPV-specific T cells used only a couple of HPV16-positive patients. Candidate HPV-specific clones and E7-related TCR motifs grew in tumor during treatment.

Repertoires were sampled repeatedly during chemoradiotherapy. Sequenced by immunoSEQ multiplex PCR; TCRdb stores in-frame clones only, minus some. The sample lists about 21,000 clones, around 88% seen once, with 3.5% to 5% in the top ten. A word on this clone: The antigen is undetermined. This sample includes further DNA sequences coding for the same CDR3.

This sequence was found in a human donor with HPV-associated anogenital cancer. Sequences were derived from blood, sampled from a patient who underwent chemoradiotherapy.

The CDR3 sequence: CAWSLTLNTEAFF. In nucleotides, the CDR3 is TGTGCCTGGAGTCTGACATTGAACACTGAAGCTTTCTTT. The rearrangement uses TRBV30 and TRBJ1-1; D is unresolved. Germline V gives CDR1 GTSNPN, CDR2 SVGIG (reference sequence). The CDR3 runs to 13 residues. V was cut by 2 bases and J by 0 bases, with 7 bases left in between.